A single sample gave rise to the 29 T cell receptor beta chains below, sequenced in a study of blood T cell repertoires in COVID-19. Libraries were prepared by immunoSEQ multiplex PCR; TCRdb keeps only in-frame clonotypes and omits some of them. The data contain 45,000 to 70,000 clones, about 90% of them singletons. The sample comprised peripheral blood. These receptors were collected from a woman aged 55-70 years with active or convalescent COVID-19.

The V and J genes are TRBV28 and TRBJ1-1; 7 nucleotides line up with TRBD1. The V gene end was trimmed by 3 bases and the J gene end by 2 bases; junction bases not matched to a gene: 9. Germline V gives CDR1 MDHEN, CDR2 SYDVKM. The CDR3 has 16 residues. CDR3 loop: CASSFPRTGANTEAFF. The CDR3 DNA is TGTGCCAGCAGTTTCCCCCGGACAGGAGCCAACACTGAAGCTTTCTTT. Complete variable domain (other parts from reference TRBV28 and TRBJ1-1): DVKVTQSSRYLVKRTGEKVFLECVQDMDHENMFWYRQDPGLGLRLIYFSYDVKMKEKGDIPEGYSVSREKKERFSLILESASTNQTSMYLCASSFPRTGANTEAFFGQGTRLTVV.

The rearrangement uses TRBV6-4 and TRBJ2-2; 7 bases match TRBD1. With V trimmed by 5 bases and J by 5 bases, 5 bases remained unmatched. The CDR3 loop spans 14 amino acids. Germline CDR1 and CDR2: MRHNA and SNTAGT. The CDR3 DNA is TGTGCCAGCAGTCCGGACAGGACTACCGGGGAGCTGTTTTTT. Its protein is CASSPDRTTGELFF.

V is TRBV4-3 and J is TRBJ2-5; unclear D gene. The CDR3 extends over 13 amino acids. Looked up from germline, CDR1 is LGHNA and CDR2 is YSLEER. Trimming took 0 bases from V and 4 from J, leaving 6 bases between them. The CDR3 here is CASSQDLSETQYF. The CDR3 DNA is TGCGCCAGCAGCCAAGATCTCTCAGAGACCCAGTACTTC.

The gene calls are TRBV3-1 (or the pseudogene TRBV3-2) and TRBJ2-7; the match to TRBD2 covers 8 bases. The CDR3 totals 15 residues. Germline CDR1 and CDR2: LGHDT and YNNKEL (reference sequence). Trimming at V came to 3 bases and at J to 2 bases, leaving 6 bases not matched to a gene. The CDR3 DNA sequence: TGTGCCAGCAGCCATGCACGGCGGGGGGCCTACGAGCAGTACTTC. It specifies CASSHARRGAYEQYF.

The genes are TRBV7-2 and TRBJ2-7; 8 nucleotides agree with TRBD2. The CDR3 runs 16 residues. The germline V gene has CDR1 SGHTA and CDR2 FQGNSA. Trimming cost V 5 bases and J 0 bases; bases outside gene matches: 9. Here the CDR3 DNA reads TGTGCCAGCAGCCACGCTGGAGCGGGGGTCTCCTACGAGCAGTACTTC. Its protein is CASSHAGAGVSYEQYF.

The chain uses TRBV19 and TRBJ1-5; TRBD1 matches 7 bases. CDR3 length equals 15 residues. Germline CDR1 LNHDA, CDR2 SQIVND (reference sequence). The trim removed 3 bases at V and 2 bases at J, leaving 4 bases unmatched. The CDR3 nucleotides read TGTGCCAGTAGTATGGGGCAGGGGGGCAATCAGCCCCAGCATTTT. Its protein is CASSMGQGGNQPQHF. Full variable domain (missing parts from reference TRBV19 and TRBJ1-5): DGGITQSPKYLFRKEGQNVTLSCEQNLNHDAMYWYRQDPGQGLRLIYYSQIVNDFQKGDIAEGYSVSREKKESFPLTVTSAQKNPTAFYLCASSMGQGGNQPQHFGDGTRLSIL.

V gene TRBV24-1 combines with J gene TRBJ1-5; the match to TRBD1 covers 10 bases. V lost 11 bases to trimming and J lost 4 bases; unmatched junction nucleotides: 16. This CDR3 contains 17 residues. The germline V gene has CDR1 KGHDR and CDR2 SFDVKD. The CDR3 reads CANGQGVLFWENQPQHF. The DNA for the CDR3 is TGTGCCAACGGACAGGGGGTACTCTTCTGGGAAAATCAGCCCCAGCATTTT.

This sequence joins TRBV24-1 and TRBJ2-1; D may be TRBD2 (6 bases). Trimming took off 4 bases at V and 4 bases at J, with 7 bases between the two ends. This CDR3 spans 13 amino acids. Germline V gene lookup returns CDR1 KGHDR and CDR2 SFDVKD. In nucleotides, the CDR3 is TGTGCCACCAGTGAGGCGGGGTACAATGAGCAGTTCTTC. Translated, it gives CATSEAGYNEQFF.

The rearrangement uses TRBV30 and TRBJ1-4, with 7 bases lining up with TRBD1. V was clipped by 2 bases and J by 11 bases; unmatched bases: 5. Germline V gene data show CDR1 as GTSNPN and CDR2 as SVGIG (reference sequence). The CDR3 is made up of 12 amino acids. CDR3 sequence reads: CAWSPDREKLFF. In DNA form, the CDR3 reads TGTGCCTGGAGTCCTGACAGGGAGAAACTGTTTTTT.

This sequence joins TRBV7-9 and TRBJ2-7; 7 bases fit TRBD2. Trimming removed 2 bases from V and 0 bases from J; junction bases left unmatched: 4. Germline-derived CDR1 and CDR2 are SEHNR and FQNEAQ (reference sequence). CDR3 length equals 15 residues. The CDR3 sequence is CASSLWAGDSYEQYF. DNA of the CDR3: TGTGCCAGCAGCTTATGGGCGGGAGACTCCTACGAGCAGTACTTC.

The chain recombines TRBV24-1 with TRBJ2-3, with TRBD2 matching 9 bases. J was trimmed by 6 bases and V by 7 bases; bases with no gene match: 10. Germline CDR1 is KGHDR and CDR2 is SFDVKD. The CDR3 sequence is 15 residues long. CDR3 nucleotide sequence: TGTGCCACCAGAAACAGCGGGAGGAGAGGCGATACGCAGTATTTT. Translation: CATRNSGRRGDTQYF.

This clone was detected once. The chain joins TRBV28 to TRBJ1-5; no clear D gene. Trimming pared 3 bases from V and 8 bases from J, leaving 11 bases between. The length of the CDR3 is 13 residues. CDR1 is MDHEN, CDR2 SYDVKM, per germline. The CDR3: CASSFPFLKPQHF. The DNA for the CDR3 is TGTGCCAGCAGTTTTCCATTCCTAAAGCCCCAGCATTTT.

The chain links TRBV25-1 to TRBJ1-2; the D is unclear. CDR1 and CDR2 (germline): MGHDK, SYGVNS. This CDR3 has 14 amino acids. Trimming took off 1 base at V and 4 bases at J, with 10 bases between the two ends. For the CDR3, the DNA is TGTGCCAGCAGTGAATTCTTAGATTCCTATGGCTACACCTTC. It is translated as CASSEFLDSYGYTF.

This chain connects TRBV7-9 to TRBJ1-2, with 9 bases aligning to TRBD1. This CDR3 contains 13 residues. J lost 6 bases, V lost 5 bases, and 4 bases had no gene match. CDR1 SEHNR and CDR2 FQNEAQ come from the germline V gene (reference sequence). CDR3 loop: CASSVRQGDGYTF. CDR3 nucleotides: TGTGCCAGCAGCGTACGACAGGGGGATGGCTACACCTTC.

The V call is TRBV27, the J call TRBJ1-2; D unresolved. V lost 6 bases, J lost 1 base, and 9 bases lay in between. The germline gives CDR1 MNHEY, CDR2 SMNVEV (reference sequence). The CDR3 covers 13 residues. CDR3 sequence reads: CASREGSNYGYTF. The DNA of the CDR3 is TGTGCCAGCAGGGAAGGGAGTAACTATGGCTACACCTTC.

This chain joins TRBV2 and TRBJ1-5, with a tentative D call TRBD1 (6 bases). CDR1 is SNHLY and CDR2 is FYNNEI in the germline V gene. V dropped 6 bases and J dropped 7 bases, with 13 bases sitting between them. The CDR3 loop spans 13 amino acids. CDR3 in DNA: TGTGCCAGCAGCCAGGGGAGGGGCCAGCCCCAGCATTTT. This gives the protein CASSQGRGQPQHF.

This clone was seen only a few times. This chain uses TRBV15 with TRBJ2-1; D is possibly TRBD1 (5 bases). The germline gives CDR1 LNHNV, CDR2 YYDKDF (reference sequence). The CDR3 contains 12 residues. V was clipped by 2 bases and J by 9 bases, with 8 bases between them. This CDR3 reads CATSRQGPEQFF. In DNA, the CDR3 is TGTGCCACCAGCAGACAGGGCCCTGAGCAGTTCTTC.

The chain has TRBV28 and TRBJ1-5; TRBD1 aligns across 7 bases. CDR3 length: 15 residues. Germline V gene sequence: CDR1 MDHEN, CDR2 SYDVKM. The V segment lost 2 bases and the J segment 6 bases; nucleotides outside the gene matches: 7. CDR3 DNA: TGTGCCAGCAGTTTACGGGACAGAAAAGTTCAGCCCCAGCATTTT. It codes for CASSLRDRKVQPQHF.

The chain is built from TRBV6-6 and TRBJ2-7; possible D gene TRBD1, 6 bases. Germline CDR1 and CDR2: MNHNY and SVGAGI (reference sequence). V lost 6 bases and J 4 bases, leaving 10 bases between the germline ends. The CDR3 spans 12 residues. The CDR3 is CASSPQGYEQYF. DNA of the CDR3: TGTGCCAGCAGCCCACAGGGTTACGAGCAGTACTTC.

This clone was counted between two and nine times. The chain joins TRBV5-1 to TRBJ1-2; 11 bases are a match to TRBD1. Trimming cost V 4 bases and J 8 bases; bases outside gene matches: 7. In germline, CDR1 is SGHRS, CDR2 YFSETQ. CDR3 size: 14 residues. The DNA for the CDR3 is TGCGCCAGCAGCACAGGACAGGGGGCGGAAGGCTACACCTTC. Translated: CASSTGQGAEGYTF.

J is TRBJ2-7 and V is TRBV2; D perhaps matches TRBD1 (5 bases). This CDR3 spans 14 amino acids. V was shortened by 3 bases and J by 2 bases, with 11 bases between the two germline ends. Germline V gene data show CDR1 as SNHLY and CDR2 as FYNNEI. The CDR3 region has the DNA TGTGCCAGCAGTGATCAAACAGGCCCCTACGAGCAGTACTTC. Translating it yields CASSDQTGPYEQYF.

This chain joins TRBV28 and TRBJ2-3; TRBD1 matches at 9 bases. With V trimmed by 6 bases and J by 3 bases, 4 bases remained unmatched. Per germline, CDR1 MDHEN and CDR2 SYDVKM. The CDR3 totals 14 residues. This CDR3 is CASSGTGRTDTQYF. The DNA for the CDR3 is TGTGCCAGCAGCGGGACAGGGAGAACAGATACGCAGTATTTT.

The CDR3 spells CAISESAGPNSPLHF. In DNA form, the CDR3 reads TGTGCCATCAGTGAGTCGGCAGGGCCTAATTCACCCCTCCACTTT. The gene calls are TRBV10-3 and TRBJ1-6; perhaps TRBD1 as D (5 bases). Looked up from germline, CDR1 is ENHRY and CDR2 is SYGVKD. Trimming removed 0 bases at V and 6 bases at J, with 9 bases between. The CDR3 extends over 15 amino acids.

The gene calls are TRBV7-3 and TRBJ2-2; TRBD1 might be the D (6 bases). Germline V gene lookup returns CDR1 SGHTA and CDR2 FQGTGA. The V end was cut by 5 bases, the J end by 3 bases, with 13 bases between. The CDR3 contains 15 residues. The CDR3 coding sequence is TGTGCCAGCAGCCCGAGGGGGAGCTACACCGGGGAGCTGTTTTTT. Translated: CASSPRGSYTGELFF.

V and J are TRBV5-1 and TRBJ1-4; TRBD1 aligns across 8 bases. Germline V gives CDR1 SGHRS, CDR2 YFSETQ. CDR3 size: 16 residues. Losses at the gene ends were 1 base for V and 5 bases for J; bases not matched to a gene: 7. The CDR3 sequence: CASSLTGQGINEKLFF. The DNA for the CDR3 is TGCGCCAGCAGCTTGACAGGACAGGGAATAAATGAAAAACTGTTTTTT.

This chain connects TRBV4-3 to TRBJ2-5, with D possibly being TRBD2 (5 bases). The CDR3 totals 16 residues. Germline V gene sequence: CDR1 LGHNA, CDR2 YSLEER. Trimming stripped 1 base from V and 2 bases from J, with 14 bases between. CDR3 DNA: TGCGCCAGCAGCCAAGGAGTCTCCGGGGTTCAAGAGACCCAGTACTTC. Residues: CASSQGVSGVQETQYF.

The chain links TRBV6-6 to TRBJ1-3; 7 bases are a match to TRBD1. The germline gives CDR1 MNHNY, CDR2 SVGAGI (reference sequence). J gave up 6 bases and V 4 bases, and 9 bases lay outside the gene matches. The CDR3 is made up of 15 amino acids. The CDR3 loop is CASSLDRHGLNTIYF. CDR3 DNA: TGTGCCAGCAGTTTGGACAGGCACGGCCTAAACACCATATATTTT.

V and J are TRBV6-1 and TRBJ1-1; D gene unclear. V was clipped by 2 bases and J by 6 bases, with 10 bases between them. The CDR3 contains 13 residues. CDR1 MNHNS and CDR2 SASEGT come from the germline V gene. CDR3 coding DNA: TGTGCCAGCAGTGAAAGGCGGGCCGCTGAAGCTTTCTTT. Its translation is CASSERRAAEAFF.

The rearrangement links TRBV6-5 to TRBJ2-1; tentatively, D is TRBD1 (6 bases). The CDR3 has 14 amino acids. CDR1 is MNHEY and CDR2 is SVGAGI in the germline V gene. Trimming removed 6 bases at V and 4 bases at J, with 13 bases between. The CDR3 coding sequence is TGTGCCAGCAGCTCCGGGACACTTTACAATGAGCAGTTCTTC. Protein sequence: CASSSGTLYNEQFF.